The clone carrying this TCR beta chain appeared many times. The data were obtained in a study of T-cell reconstitution after alpha-beta-depleted transplantation in children. During its preparation, the TCRbeta library received unique molecular identifiers. TCRdb reprocessed the PCR reads with MiXCR, giving one entry per CDR3 protein. Here the sample spans approximately 350,000 distinct CDR3 sequences, 10% being singletons. Trimming removed 0 bases from V and 4 bases from J, with 5 bases in between. This CDR3 contains 12 residues. Germline V gives CDR1 SGHRS, CDR2 YFSETQ. The sequence derives from a human donor who donated a stem cell graft to a child with acute lymphoblastic leukemia. The sample here was PBMCs from the stem cell graft donor, taken from the stem cell graft. The chain is built from TRBV5-1 and TRBJ2-7; no definite D call. Here the CDR3 reads CASSLVPYEQYF. CDR3 DNA: TGCGCCAGCAGCTTGGTACCTTACGAGCAGTACTTC.